The 18 T cell receptor beta chains below were found in one sample sequenced in a study of tumor-infiltrating lymphocytes in glioblastoma multiforme. TCRB libraries came from RNA via three nested multiplex PCR rounds. TCRdb ran MiXCR on the multiplex PCR reads and lists one entry per CDR3 protein. Among fewer than 40,000 distinct CDR3 sequences listed, roughly 64% were seen once. The sequencing input was brain tumor tissue. These receptors were taken from a male donor with glioblastoma.

The DNA for the CDR3 is TGTGCCAGCAGTTACCGGGTTCAGGAGGGAGATACGCAGTATTTT. The encoded protein is CASSYRVQEGDTQYF. The chain combines TRBV11-2 with TRBJ2-3, with a weak D call TRBD2 (6 bases). This CDR3 contains 15 residues. Looked up from germline, CDR1 is SGHAT and CDR2 is FQNNGV. The V gene lost 6 bases and the J gene lost 5 bases, with 18 bases spanning the gap.

This clonotype has only one observation. This sequence joins TRBV20-1 and TRBJ2-5; D gene unclear. Between the trimmed V and J ends, which lost 1 base and 11 bases, there was a span of 17 bases. Germline CDR1 is DFQATT and CDR2 is SNEGSKA (reference sequence). The CDR3 loop spans 13 amino acids. The CDR3 loop is CSARGAPGEIQYF. CDR3 in DNA: TGCAGTGCTAGAGGGGCTCCGGGCGAGATTCAGTACTTC.

Concerning this clonotype: A clone one base away is much larger, so this may be a read error. The rearrangement links TRBV29-1 to TRBJ1-2, with D tentatively TRBD1 (6 bases). Trimming removed 4 bases from V and 7 bases from J, with 13 bases in between. The germline V gene has CDR1 SQVTM and CDR2 ANQGSEA. The CDR3 runs to 12 residues. CDR3 coding DNA: TGCAGCGTTGCAGGGACATGCAGTGGCTACACCTTC. It encodes CSVAGTCSGYTF.

This clonotype was detected ten times or more. This chain connects TRBV5-1 to TRBJ2-5; 7 bases align to TRBD1. The germline V gene has CDR1 SGHRS and CDR2 YFSETQ. The CDR3 spans 13 residues. V lost 4 bases and J lost 3; bases outside the gene matches: 3. CDR3 region: CASSIGTEETQYF. In nucleotides, the CDR3 is TGCGCCAGCAGCATCGGGACAGAAGAGACCCAGTACTTC.

On this clonotype itself: Its ends do not fully match the called genes, so a read error is possible. This chain joins TRBV6-6 and TRBJ2-7; possibly TRBD2 for D (6 bases). Germline CDR1 reads MNHNY; CDR2 reads SVGAGI (reference sequence). The CDR3 consists of 16 residues. For the CDR3, the DNA is TGTGCCAGCAGTTACTCTGGAGGGAGGTCCTCCTGCGAGCAGCACTTC. This codes for CASSYSGGRSSCEQHF.

As regards this clonotype: A much larger clone sits a single nucleotide away, making a read error possible. The CDR3 does not close with the conserved phenylalanine or tryptophan, likely indicating a read error. The chain couples TRBV30 to TRBJ2-1; TRBD1 matches at 10 bases. The germline gives CDR1 GTSNPN, CDR2 SVGIG (reference sequence). This CDR3 has 15 residues. V shed 4 bases, J shed 5 bases, and the junction held 8 bases outside the gene matches. The CDR3 DNA sequence: TGTGCCTGGACTCTCGGGACAGGGGTTGACAATGAGCAGTTCCTC. It yields the protein CAWTLGTGVDNEQFL.

On this clonotype itself: This may come from a read error, since a much larger clone is one base off. V and J are TRBV5-1 and TRBJ2-1, with D perhaps TRBD2 (5 bases). There are 16 residues in the CDR3. V lost 4 bases and J 4 bases, leaving 18 bases between the germline ends. Germline CDR1 is SGHRS and CDR2 is YFSETQ. CDR3 nucleotides: TGCGCCAGCAGCGACCCCGGGAAGCAATATTACAATGAGCAGTTCTTC. It encodes CASSDPGKQYYNEQFF.

The chain uses TRBV24-1 and TRBJ2-1; D perhaps matches TRBD1 (5 bases). With 6 bases removed from V and 3 bases from J, the gap between germline ends came to 14 bases. CDR3 size: 15 residues. Germline V gene sequence: CDR1 KGHDR, CDR2 SFDVKD. CDR3 protein: CATSPQDNDYNEQFF. The CDR3, as DNA: TGTGCCACCAGTCCTCAGGACAATGACTACAATGAGCAGTTCTTC.

V gene TRBV7-9 combines with J gene TRBJ1-1; TRBD1 matches 7 bases. The CDR3 has 14 amino acids. Trimming took 5 bases from V and 8 from J; bases not matched to a gene: 11. Germline V gives CDR1 SEHNR, CDR2 FQNEAQ (reference sequence). CDR3 sequence reads: CASSRPGGGAEAFF. CDR3 in DNA: TGTGCCAGCAGCCGCCCAGGGGGGGGCGCAGAAGCTTTCTTT.

With regard to this clonotype: One end of the junction does not line up with germline, which may come from a read error. This chain links TRBV4-1 with TRBJ2-3; D may be TRBD1 or TRBD2 (5 bases each). The CDR3 length is 15 residues. CDR1 is MGHRA, CDR2 YSYEKL, per germline. The CDR3 loop is CAGSQSGVSTGTQYF. Here the CDR3 DNA reads TGCGCCGGCAGCCAGAGCGGAGTCAGCACAGGTACGCAGTATTTT.

Worth noting for this clonotype: A much larger clone is a single base away; this may be a read error. The chain links TRBV11-2 to TRBJ1-1; D is ambiguous. V was pared by 7 bases and J by 1 base, with 13 bases between. The CDR3 length is 14 residues. The germline gives CDR1 SGHAT, CDR2 FQNNGV. Written as DNA, the CDR3 is TGTGCCAGCACCCGGGAGGTGTCGAACACTGAAGCTTTCTTT. Amino acid sequence: CASTREVSNTEAFF.

Note on this clonotype: This clone may be a read error of a much larger clone one base away. The chain uses TRBV7-8 and TRBJ1-5; a possible D gene is TRBD1 (5 bases). The CDR3 length is 15 residues. CDR1 and CDR2 from the germline V gene are SGHVS and FQNEAQ. Trimming pared 2 bases from V and 12 bases from J, leaving 20 bases between. CDR3 sequence (DNA): TGTGCCAGCAGCTTAATTAGGCAGGGCGGTATGCACCAGCATTTT. Its translation is CASSLIRQGGMHQHF.

This clonotype has just one count. One end of the junction fails to match germline, which may point to a read error. This chain connects TRBV4-2 to TRBJ2-1; TRBD2 agrees at 7 bases. CDR3 length equals 15 residues. Per germline, CDR1 LGHNA and CDR2 YNFKEQ. CDR3 region: CASSQDAGAYNEQLF. CDR3 bases: TGTGCCAGCAGCCAAGACGCGGGAGCATACAATGAGCAGTTATTC.

For this clonotype: Lacking the conserved final phenylalanine or tryptophan, this CDR3 likely reflects a read error. J is TRBJ2-5 and V is TRBV29-1, with D possibly being TRBD2 (6 bases). This CDR3 has 13 residues. The germline CDR1 and CDR2 sequences are SQVTM and ANQGSEA. The CDR3, as DNA: TGCAGCATTGACCCGCCGGGGGAAGAGACCCAGTACCTC. The encoded protein is CSIDPPGEETQYL.

This clonotype has just one count. This may come from a read error, since a much larger clone is one base off. Lacking the conserved final phenylalanine or tryptophan, this CDR3 likely reflects a read error. The chain links TRBV7-9 to TRBJ2-5, with 10 bases lining up with TRBD2. CDR3 size: 17 residues. The V gene's germline CDR1 is SEHNR and CDR2 FQNEAQ (reference sequence). V dropped 5 bases and J dropped 4; count of bases not matched to a gene: 13. CDR3 sequence reads: CASSPPIVAGGRETQYL. The CDR3, as DNA: TGTGCCAGCAGCCCCCCCATAGTAGCGGGAGGACGAGAGACCCAGTACCTC.

Remarks on this clonotype: A much larger clone differs by one base, so this may be a read error. This rearrangement joins TRBV5-1 to TRBJ2-7; possible D gene TRBD1, 5 bases. Per the germline V gene, CDR1 is SGHRS and CDR2 is YFSETQ. V dropped 0 bases and J dropped 3 bases, with 10 bases sitting between them. The length of the CDR3 is 14 residues. CDR3 loop: CASSLGTHIYEQYF. The CDR3 DNA sequence: TGCGCCAGCAGCTTGGGGACACACATCTACGAGCAGTACTTC.

Many counts were recorded for this clonotype. The chain joins TRBV29-1 to TRBJ2-3; D might be TRBD1 (5 bases). The CDR3 loop spans 12 amino acids. Trimming stripped 6 bases from V and 3 bases from J, with 10 bases between. Germline V gene sequence: CDR1 SQVTM, CDR2 ANQGSEA. For the CDR3, the DNA is TGCAGCGTCAGGGAAGGGACAGATACGCAGTATTTT. Translation: CSVREGTDTQYF.

With regard to this clonotype: Its ends do not fully match the called genes, so a read error is possible. This rearrangement joins TRBV7-9 to TRBJ2-1; TRBD2 matches 11 bases. Germline-derived CDR1 and CDR2 are SEHNR and FQNEAQ (reference sequence). The CDR3 extends over 16 amino acids. In DNA form, the CDR3 reads TGTTCCAGCAGCTTAGAACTAGCGGGAGACCTCGATGAGCAGTTCTTC. Its translation: CSSSLELAGDLDEQFF.